The 5 T cell receptor beta chains presented below share a single source sample, sequenced in a study of Graves' ophthalmopathy and Graves' hyperthyroidism (dated by TCRdb to the late 2010s). Sequencing relied on an Illumina HiSeq 2000. For repertoire sequencing, the TCR beta CDR3 regions were amplified from RNA transcripts. The first round was an RT-PCR using HTBI primers with the Qiagen OneStep RT-PCR kit, and this first round was followed by a second-round multiplex PCR, then size selection and purification. In-frame beta chains were kept once TCRdb had trimmed the public reads at Q25 with fastp and called clones with MiXCR. For every CDR3 protein sequence, its rows merge into one entry that carries the most common genes and DNA. This sample is represented by roughly 480,000 distinct CDR3 sequences; around 15% of them were singletons. The ten largest clones add up to around 9.8% of the sample.

The sequencing input was blood. The receptors derive from a woman younger than 45 with Graves' ophthalmopathy. Donor details come from another sample of the same person, matched by shared clones.

This clonotype has ten or more counts. Possible read error: a much larger clone is one base away. V usage is TRBV12-3 or TRBV12-4 and J usage is TRBJ2-7; 9 positions match TRBD1. The CDR3 contains 14 residues. With 5 bases clipped from V and 3 bases from J, the junction kept 5 bases outside the gene matches. CDR3 nucleotides: TGTGCCAGCAGTACTCCGGGACAGGGCTACGAGCAGTACTTC. This translates into CASSTPGQGYEQYF.

The chain is built from TRBV12-3 or TRBV12-4 and TRBJ1-5, with D possibly being TRBD1 (5 bases). Trimming stripped 6 bases from V and 1 base from J, with 10 bases between. This CDR3 comprises 14 residues. Written as DNA, the CDR3 is TGTGCCAGCAGAGATCAGGGAAGCAATCAGCCCCAGCATTTT. Its protein product is CASRDQGSNQPQHF.

This clonotype was observed many times. The chain uses TRBV29-1 and TRBJ2-4, with a weak D call TRBD1 (5 bases). Between the trimmed V and J ends, which lost 2 bases and 15 bases, there was a span of 14 bases. The CDR3 covers 11 residues. The germline V gene has CDR1 SQVTM and CDR2 ANQGSEA. This CDR3 reads CSVEPAGILYF. CDR3 in DNA: TGCAGCGTTGAACCGGCAGGGATCCTGTACTTC.

This clonotype appeared many times. This chain joins TRBV29-1 and TRBJ1-5, with D perhaps matching TRBD1 (5 bases). V was pared by 4 bases and J by 4 bases, with 11 bases between. The CDR3 totals 13 residues. Germline-derived CDR1 and CDR2 are SQVTM and ANQGSEA. CDR3 DNA sequence: TGCAGCGTTGGTCGGGACCAAAATCAGCCCCAGCATTTT. This translates into CSVGRDQNQPQHF.

This clonotype was observed at least ten times. The V call is TRBV29-1, the J call TRBJ2-5; D is ambiguous. Trimming cost V 4 bases and J 6 bases, with 6 bases left between them. Germline loops: CDR1 SQVTM, CDR2 ANQGSEA. There are 10 residues in the CDR3. In nucleotides, the CDR3 is TGCAGCGTTGCCTGGAAGACCCAGTACTTC. Its translation is CSVAWKTQYF. Full variable domain (remainder filled in from reference TRBV29-1 and TRBJ2-5): SAVISQKPSRDICQRGTSLTIQCQVDSQVTMMFWYRQQPGQSLTLIATANQGSEATYESGFVIDKFPISRPNLTFSTLTVSNMSPEDSSIYLCSVAWKTQYFGPGTRLLVL.